The 23 T cell receptor beta chains listed next were all sequenced from one sample in a study of CD8+ T cells in alopecia areata (dated by TCRdb to 2017 to 2018). The receptor library was made with the immunoSEQ multiplex PCR assay. For TCR sequencing, RNA was extracted from every sample and reverse transcribed into cDNA to serve as template. TCRdb took over this immuneACCESS table, retaining in-frame rearrangements with V and J assigned. Such tables are incomplete; in checked studies, under half of the missing clones stem from an unresolved V gene, and the remainder is unexplained. This sample is represented by 100,000 to 150,000 clones; 45% to 50% of them were singletons. Clones ranked in the top ten supply under 12% of the sample. The specimen sequenced was NKG2D-low CD8+ T cells sorted from blood. Reading the label with the study, this specimen's cell subset or site is: sorted CD8+ NKG2D-low blood T cells. Every receptor here comes from a human donor with alopecia areata.

This clone was observed a few times. The chain employs TRBV5-1 and TRBJ2-2; no firm D call. CDR3 length equals 14 residues. V shed 4 bases and J shed 1 base, with 8 bases lying between them. Per the germline V gene, CDR1 is SGHRS and CDR2 is YFSETQ. The CDR3 DNA sequence: TGCGCCAGCAGCAACACAGAGAACACCGGGGAGCTGTTTTTT. It codes for CASSNTENTGELFF.

This chain links TRBV29-1 with TRBJ2-7, with D possibly being TRBD1 or TRBD2 (5 bases each). CDR3 size: 15 residues. Per germline, CDR1 SQVTM and CDR2 ANQGSEA. The ends were cut back, 0 bases at V and 0 bases at J, with 12 bases in the middle. CDR3 nucleotides: TGCAGCGTTGAAGAAGGGACGGCCCTCTCCTACGAGCAGTACTTC. Translation gives CSVEEGTALSYEQYF.

V is TRBV5-6 and J is TRBJ2-3, with TRBD2 identical over 9 bases. Trimming at V came to 5 bases and at J to 6 bases, leaving 7 bases not matched to a gene. Per germline, CDR1 SGHDT and CDR2 YYEEEE. CDR3 length: 14 amino acids. CDR3: CASSGGGAGDTQYF. As DNA, the CDR3 is TGTGCCAGCAGTGGCGGGGGGGCCGGGGATACGCAGTATTTT.

The V gene is TRBV30, the J gene TRBJ2-1; 7 positions agree with TRBD1. V lost 4 bases and J lost 6; bases outside the gene matches: 6. Per germline, CDR1 GTSNPN and CDR2 SVGIG (reference sequence). The CDR3 extends over 13 amino acids. CDR3 nucleotides: TGTGCCTGGAACGACAGGGTCAGCAATGAGCAGTTCTTC. This codes for CAWNDRVSNEQFF.

This clone was counted a few times. The chain links TRBV29-1 to TRBJ2-1; D may be TRBD2 (6 bases). Deletions cut 4 bases from V and 6 bases from J, with 13 bases between. The CDR3 is made up of 13 amino acids. Germline CDR1 is SQVTM and CDR2 is ANQGSEA. For the CDR3, the DNA is TGCAGCGTTGCCGGGGGAAGCTTCAATGAGCAGTTCTTC. Translating it yields CSVAGGSFNEQFF.

The V gene is TRBV29-1, the J gene TRBJ1-2; the match to TRBD1 covers 11 bases. This CDR3 is built from 14 residues. V was clipped by 0 bases and J by 5 bases; unmatched bases: 2. Germline V gene lookup returns CDR1 SQVTM and CDR2 ANQGSEA. In DNA, the CDR3 is TGCAGCGTTGAAGACTGGGACAGGGGGTATGGCTACACCTTC. Translation gives CSVEDWDRGYGYTF. Variable domain in full (rest from reference TRBV29-1 and TRBJ1-2): SAVISQKPSRDICQRGTSLTIQCQVDSQVTMMFWYRQQPGQSLTLIATANQGSEATYESGFVIDKFPISRPNLTFSTLTVSNMSPEDSSIYLCSVEDWDRGYGYTFGSGTRLTVV.

This clone was counted only a few times. The chain couples TRBV14 to TRBJ2-5; the D gene could be TRBD1 or TRBD2 (5 bases each). CDR3 length: 14 residues. Germline CDR1 reads SGHDN; CDR2 reads FVKESK. Between the trimmed V and J ends, which lost 4 bases and 2 bases, there was a span of 11 bases. The CDR3 region has the DNA TGTGCCAGCAGCCGTTCTTGGGGGCAAGAGACCCAGTACTTC. This encodes CASSRSWGQETQYF.

CDR3 sequence reads: CAAGRVGYEQYF. As DNA, the CDR3 is TGTGCCGCCGGCCGTGTCGGGTACGAGCAGTACTTC. J is TRBJ2-7 and V is TRBV27; D is unresolved. The germline CDR1 and CDR2 sequences are MNHEY and SMNVEV (reference sequence). V lost 11 bases and J lost 4, with 15 bases in between. CDR3 length: 12 amino acids.

The chain recombines TRBV27 with TRBJ2-7; TRBD2 aligns across 9 bases. The trim removed 4 bases at V and 5 bases at J, leaving 12 bases unmatched. CDR1 is MNHEY and CDR2 is SMNVEV in the germline V gene (reference sequence). CDR3 length: 16 amino acids. The CDR3 DNA is TGTGCCAGCAGTTCGAAACTAGCGGGCCCGTCTCACGAGCAGTACTTC. It yields the protein CASSSKLAGPSHEQYF.

V and J are TRBV30 and TRBJ1-1, with unresolved D. Trimming pared 4 bases from V and 5 bases from J, leaving 11 bases between. Germline V gene data show CDR1 as GTSNPN and CDR2 as SVGIG (reference sequence). The CDR3 runs to 12 residues. As DNA, the CDR3 is TGTGCCTGGATGGGCCTGGGAACTGAAGCTTTCTTT. This codes for CAWMGLGTEAFF.

The V call is TRBV2, the J call TRBJ2-1; no clear D. V was trimmed by 7 bases and J by 9 bases, leaving 7 bases between them. Germline CDR1 reads SNHLY; CDR2 reads FYNNEI. The CDR3 extends over 10 amino acids. DNA of the CDR3: TGTGCCAGCATCGGGCTTGAGCAGTTCTTC. Its protein is CASIGLEQFF. Variable domain in full (rest from reference TRBV2 and TRBJ2-1): EPEVTQTPSHQVTQMGQEVILRCVPISNHLYFYWYRQILGQKVEFLVSFYNNEISEKSEIFDDQFSVERPDGSNFTLKIRSTKLEDSAMYFCASIGLEQFFGPGTRLTVL.

The rearrangement joins TRBV29-1 to TRBJ2-7, with 9 bases that match TRBD2. The CDR3 consists of 12 residues. Trimming at V came to 7 bases and at J to 5 bases, leaving 6 bases not matched to a gene. CDR1 SQVTM and CDR2 ANQGSEA come from the germline V gene. The CDR3 loop reads CSAEREDHEQYF. The CDR3 DNA reads TGCAGCGCCGAGCGGGAGGACCACGAGCAGTACTTC.

This clone was counted only a few times. The chain is built from TRBV29-1 and TRBJ2-1, with 7 bases identical to TRBD1. The CDR3 spans 12 residues. The V and J ends lost 7 bases and 6 bases, in that order; junction bases with no gene match: 6. Per the germline V gene, CDR1 is SQVTM and CDR2 is ANQGSEA. CDR3 amino acids: CSALDRVNEQFF. The CDR3 nucleotides are TGCAGCGCCCTAGACAGGGTCAATGAGCAGTTCTTC.

V gene TRBV29-1 combines with J gene TRBJ2-2; TRBD2 agrees at 12 bases. The CDR3 consists of 15 residues. CDR1 SQVTM and CDR2 ANQGSEA come from the germline V gene. V trimming: 3 bases; J trimming: 6 bases; junction bases outside the gene matches: 5. The CDR3: CSVDGLAGGPGELFF. CDR3 DNA sequence: TGCAGCGTTGATGGGCTAGCGGGAGGGCCCGGGGAGCTGTTTTTT.

The chain joins TRBV4-1 to TRBJ1-5, with D maybe TRBD1 (6 bases). Germline loops: CDR1 MGHRA, CDR2 YSYEKL. Between the trimmed V and J ends, which lost 4 bases and 9 bases, there was a span of 25 bases. This CDR3 is 17 amino acids long. CDR3: CASSPEFPGGGAGPQHF. For the CDR3, the DNA is TGCGCCAGCAGCCCCGAATTCCCGGGGGGGGGCGCGGGGCCCCAGCATTTT.

The table lists this clone with a few counts. The V call is TRBV14, the J call TRBJ2-6; D unresolved. V was shortened by 6 bases and J by 2 bases, with 2 bases between the two germline ends. The CDR3 is made up of 12 amino acids. Germline V gene lookup returns CDR1 SGHDN and CDR2 FVKESK. CDR3 sequence: CASRTGANVLTF. The CDR3 coding sequence is TGTGCCAGCAGGACTGGGGCCAACGTCCTGACTTTC.

The J gene is TRBJ1-2, the V gene TRBV29-1, with D hard to call. Looked up from germline, CDR1 is SQVTM and CDR2 is ANQGSEA. V was pared by 3 bases and J by 5 bases, with 10 bases between. The CDR3 runs 12 residues. CDR3 coding DNA: TGCAGCGTTGAGTACAGTTCTTATGGCTACACCTTC. It is translated as CSVEYSSYGYTF.

The count of this clone is one. The chain carries TRBV27 and TRBJ2-7; D not resolved. Trimming removed 2 bases at V and 2 bases at J, with 7 bases between. Looked up from germline, CDR1 is MNHEY and CDR2 is SMNVEV (reference sequence). This CDR3 spans 13 amino acids. Written as DNA, the CDR3 is TGTGCCAGCAGTTTAGGAACCACCTACGAGCAGTACTTC. It codes for CASSLGTTYEQYF.

The chain joins TRBV29-1 to TRBJ2-1, with 7 bases aligning to TRBD1. Germline CDR1 and CDR2: SQVTM and ANQGSEA. Losses at the gene ends were 4 bases for V and 7 bases for J; bases not matched to a gene: 10. This CDR3 has 14 residues. The CDR3 reads CSVALYDRVNEQFF. The DNA for the CDR3 is TGCAGCGTTGCCCTCTACGACAGGGTAAATGAGCAGTTCTTC.

The V call is TRBV20-1, the J call TRBJ2-1; D is possibly TRBD1 (5 bases). The CDR3 runs 11 residues. The V gene's germline CDR1 is DFQATT and CDR2 SNEGSKA (reference sequence). V shed 8 bases and J shed 2 bases, with 7 bases lying between them. This chain's CDR3 is CSKDTYNEQFF. As DNA, the CDR3 is TGCAGTAAGGACACCTACAATGAGCAGTTCTTC.

The chain carries TRBV29-1 and TRBJ2-2; D may be TRBD1 (5 bases). Germline V gene lookup returns CDR1 SQVTM and CDR2 ANQGSEA. Trimming pared 6 bases from V and 1 base from J, leaving 9 bases between. CDR3 length: 13 amino acids. The DNA of the CDR3 is TGCAGCGTCATGGGGCAGAACACCGGGGAGCTGTTTTTT. Translated, it gives CSVMGQNTGELFF.

This chain links TRBV29-1 with TRBJ2-2; D is uncertain. Per germline, CDR1 SQVTM and CDR2 ANQGSEA. CDR3 size: 13 residues. V was shortened by 4 bases and J by 0 bases, with 6 bases between the two germline ends. The CDR3 here is CSVVGSNTGELFF. CDR3 in DNA: TGCAGCGTTGTGGGGTCGAACACCGGGGAGCTGTTTTTT.

This clone was observed a handful of times. This chain connects TRBV29-1 to TRBJ2-5; TRBD1 matches 8 bases. V shed 1 base and J 5 bases; nucleotides not matched to a gene: 9. Germline V gene sequence: CDR1 SQVTM, CDR2 ANQGSEA. The CDR3 runs 15 residues. DNA for the CDR3: TGCAGCGTTGAAGGGGGGGACAGGTCCGGCGAGACCCAGTACTTC. Translation gives CSVEGGDRSGETQYF.